These 21 T cell receptor beta chains came from one sample sequenced in a study of T cells in Graves' hyperthyroidism and ophthalmopathy. From RNA transcripts, TCR beta CDR3 regions were amplified. TCR CDR3 regions were first amplified by RT-PCR with HTBI primers. TCRdb reprocessed the multiplex PCR reads with MiXCR, giving one entry per CDR3 protein. The sample lists hundreds of thousands of distinct CDR3 sequences, roughly 20% occurring once. The sample consisted of blood. These receptors all stem from a woman aged 50 to 65 with Graves' hyperthyroidism that later progressed to Graves' ophthalmopathy.

The sample holds many counts of this clonotype. The rearrangement uses TRBV6-2 or TRBV6-3 and TRBJ1-1; no clear D gene. Germline V CDR1 and CDR2: MNHEY, SVGEGT. The V gene lost 2 bases and the J gene lost 1 base, with 11 bases spanning the gap. The CDR3 runs to 15 residues. The DNA for the CDR3 is TGTGCCAGCAGTTACGATAACAGACGGAACACTGAAGCTTTCTTT. Translated, it gives CASSYDNRRNTEAFF.

This clonotype was detected many times. V and J are TRBV5-1 and TRBJ1-2, with a possible D match to TRBD1 (5 bases). CDR1 and CDR2 from the germline V gene are SGHRS and YFSETQ. V was shortened by 4 bases and J by 6 bases, with 10 bases between the two germline ends. The CDR3 has 12 residues. This chain's CDR3 is CASSGGSNGYTF. The CDR3 nucleotides are TGCGCCAGCAGCGGGGGATCTAATGGCTACACCTTC.

The chain is built from TRBV24-1 and TRBJ2-2; D ambiguous. V was trimmed by 4 bases and J by 4 bases, leaving 3 bases between them. Germline V gene sequence: CDR1 KGHDR, CDR2 SFDVKD. The CDR3 is 12 amino acids. CDR3: CATSEGTGELFF. CDR3 DNA sequence: TGTGCCACCAGTGAAGGCACCGGGGAGCTGTTTTTT.

This clonotype was seen only a few times. V usage is TRBV24-1 and J usage is TRBJ2-1; 7 nucleotides align to TRBD2. V trimming: 3 bases; J trimming: 10 bases; junction bases outside the gene matches: 14. Germline CDR1 KGHDR, CDR2 SFDVKD. The CDR3 spans 16 residues. The CDR3 reads CATSDPRRDPGGEQFF. The CDR3 DNA reads as TGTGCCACCAGTGATCCTCGCCGGGACCCCGGGGGGGAGCAGTTCTTC.

This rearrangement joins TRBV12-3 or TRBV12-4 to TRBJ2-1, with D possibly TRBD2 on 6 matching bases. With 8 bases removed from V and 5 bases from J, the gap between germline ends came to 22 bases. The CDR3 sequence is 16 residues long. The CDR3 sequence is CASYPSSYGSNNEQFF. For the CDR3, the DNA is TGTGCCAGCTACCCTAGCTCGTACGGGAGTAACAATGAGCAGTTCTTC.

DNA for the CDR3: TGTGCCAGCAGTTGGCGAGGAACTAGCACAGATACGCAGTATTTT. Its translation: CASSWRGTSTDTQYF. The genes are TRBV11-2 and TRBJ2-3; D gene ambiguous. CDR1 and CDR2 from the germline V gene are SGHAT and FQNNGV. The V end lost 6 bases, the J end lost 0 bases, and 13 bases lay between the germline ends. The CDR3 is 15 residues long.

The chain recombines TRBV12-3 or TRBV12-4 with TRBJ1-4; D call uncertain. The CDR3 runs 16 residues. V was trimmed by 6 bases and J by 3 bases, leaving 17 bases between them. The CDR3 nucleotides read TGTGCCAGCAGCCGCGAAGGTCGGAGGGCTAATGAAAAACTGTTTTTT. Its translation: CASSREGRRANEKLFF.

This clonotype was detected ten times or more. The gene calls are TRBV7-3 and TRBJ2-1; 8 nucleotides match TRBD2. The CDR3 spans 15 residues. CDR1 and CDR2 (germline): SGHTA, FQGTGA. V shed 0 bases, J shed 10 bases, and the junction held 8 bases outside the gene matches. The CDR3 reads CASSLTSGTTTEQFF. The CDR3 coding sequence is TGTGCCAGCAGCTTAACTAGCGGGACCACCACGGAGCAGTTCTTC.

The gene calls are TRBV2 and TRBJ1-1; D ambiguous. The V end was cut by 6 bases, the J end by 0 bases, with 11 bases between. Germline-derived CDR1 and CDR2 are SNHLY and FYNNEI. This CDR3 comprises 14 residues. CDR3 DNA sequence: TGTGCCAGCAGGGACGGACCCATGAACACTGAAGCTTTCTTT. As protein: CASRDGPMNTEAFF.

Of note for this clonotype: At one of its ends the junction is not consistent with the germline gene, which may arise from a read error. The chain combines TRBV2 with TRBJ1-2, with a weak D call TRBD1 (6 bases). CDR3 length: 13 residues. Germline V gives CDR1 SNHLY, CDR2 FYNNEI. The CDR3 bases are TGTGCCAGCAGCTTCCAGGGGTACTATGGCCACACCTTC. Its protein is CASSFQGYYGHTF.

This clonotype was seen ten or more times. CDR3 coding DNA: TGTGCCAGCAGCTTATCCCCCGGGACTAGCGGGGGCTACAATGAGCAGTTCTTC. It translates to CASSLSPGTSGGYNEQFF. The chain recombines TRBV7-2 with TRBJ2-1; TRBD2 agrees at 14 bases. The junction had 6 bases not matched to a gene; V was cut back by 2 bases and J by 3 bases. The CDR3 consists of 18 residues. Germline V gene sequence: CDR1 SGHTA, CDR2 FQGNSA.

This clonotype was observed a handful of times. The V gene is TRBV3-1, the J gene TRBJ2-5; 8 bases agree with TRBD1. Losses at the gene ends were 2 bases for V and 2 bases for J; bases not matched to a gene: 7. Germline CDR1 reads LGHDT; CDR2 reads YNNKEL (reference sequence). This CDR3 contains 16 residues. The CDR3 DNA is TGTGCCAGCAGCCAAATGTTAGGACAGGGACAAGAGACCCAGTACTTC. This encodes CASSQMLGQGQETQYF.

This clonotype was picked up many times. The gene calls are TRBV20-1 and TRBJ1-5; D uncertain. Trimming left V 3 bases short and J 2 bases short, with 5 bases between. Per germline, CDR1 DFQATT and CDR2 SNEGSKA (reference sequence). The CDR3 loop spans 12 amino acids. The DNA for the CDR3 is TGCAGTGCTAGGGTCCGCAATCAGCCCCAGCATTTT. Residues: CSARVRNQPQHF.

The sample holds a few counts of this clonotype. This chain links TRBV11-2 with TRBJ1-6; TRBD1 matches 7 bases. Losses at the gene ends were 3 bases for V and 3 bases for J; bases not matched to a gene: 5. Germline V lookup: CDR1 SGHAT, CDR2 FQNNGV. The CDR3 spans 16 residues. The CDR3 here is CASSFETGYYNSPLHF. CDR3 DNA sequence: TGTGCCAGCAGCTTCGAGACAGGGTACTATAATTCACCCCTCCACTTT.

DNA for the CDR3: TGTGCCAGCAGCCCCGCCCAGGGGGCCATTACTGAAGCTTTCTTT. This codes for CASSPAQGAITEAFF. The chain combines TRBV7-9 with TRBJ1-1; TRBD1 agrees at 8 bases. Germline V CDR1 and CDR2: SEHNR, FQNEAQ (reference sequence). V trimming: 5 bases; J trimming: 5 bases; junction bases outside the gene matches: 10. This CDR3 is 15 amino acids long.

The V and J genes are TRBV12-3 or TRBV12-4 and TRBJ1-4, with D possibly TRBD1 on 6 matching bases. The V gene lost 8 bases and the J gene lost 8 bases, with 18 bases spanning the gap. The length of the CDR3 is 14 residues. Here the CDR3 reads CASHGGGQSEKLFF. CDR3 coding DNA: TGTGCCAGCCACGGAGGCGGACAGTCGGAAAAACTGTTTTTT.

The table lists this clonotype with many counts. The DNA of the CDR3 is TGTGCCATCAGTGAGAGTGGGGACTCCTACGAGCAGTACTTC. Amino acids: CAISESGDSYEQYF. V is TRBV10-3 and J is TRBJ2-7; D not certain. The germline gives CDR1 ENHRY, CDR2 SYGVKD. Trimming removed 2 bases at V and 0 bases at J, with 8 bases between. The CDR3 has 14 residues.

This clonotype has ten or more counts. This chain's CDR3 is CASSAQGQSTGELFF. CDR3 coding DNA: TGCGCCAGCAGCGCACAGGGTCAATCCACCGGGGAGCTGTTTTTT. The chain is built from TRBV5-1 and TRBJ2-2, with D possibly being TRBD1 (6 bases). CDR3 length: 15 residues. Germline V lookup: CDR1 SGHRS, CDR2 YFSETQ. Trimming left V 4 bases short and J 4 bases short, with 14 bases between.

The V and J genes are TRBV3-1 and TRBJ1-6, with D hard to call. V lost 0 bases and J lost 9, with 12 bases in between. Germline lookup yields CDR1 LGHDT and CDR2 YNNKEL (reference sequence). This CDR3 spans 15 amino acids. The CDR3 nucleotides are TGTGCCAGCAGCCAAGAGGCCGGAAGCGCTTCACCCCTCCACTTT. It encodes CASSQEAGSASPLHF.

V and J are TRBV9 and TRBJ2-5; 9 nucleotides align to TRBD2. The junction had 5 bases not matched to a gene; V was cut back by 3 bases and J by 5 bases. CDR1 is SGDLS and CDR2 is YYNGEE in the germline V gene. This CDR3 is 14 amino acids long. CDR3 sequence reads: CASSASGVSETQYF. CDR3 in DNA: TGTGCCAGCAGCGCTAGCGGGGTCTCGGAGACCCAGTACTTC. Full variable domain (missing parts from reference TRBV9 and TRBJ2-5): DSGVTQTPKHLITATGQRVTLRCSPRSGDLSVYWYQQSLDQGLQFLIQYYNGEERAKGNILERFSAQQFPDLHSELNLSSLELGDSALYFCASSASGVSETQYFGPGTRLLVL.

This rearrangement joins TRBV27 to TRBJ2-7, with 9 bases that match TRBD1. CDR3 length: 14 amino acids. CDR1 MNHEY and CDR2 SMNVEV come from the germline V gene (reference sequence). V lost 4 bases to trimming and J lost 5 bases; unmatched junction nucleotides: 6. CDR3 bases: TGTGCCAGCAGTTATCAAGGGACAGGGCACGAGCAGTACTTC. This gives the protein CASSYQGTGHEQYF.